The 5 T cell receptor beta chains presented below share a single source sample, sequenced in a study of cytomegalovirus exposure and HLA in healthy donors. PCR involved 60 Vbeta and 13 Jbeta primers. Method: immunoSEQ multiplex PCR; TCRdb's copy keeps in-frame clones and lacks some. The data hold around 75,000 clones, with roughly three quarters observed a single time. The source material was PBMCs. These TCRs come from a man between 18 and 35 years old in good health and CMV-seronegative.

This chain uses TRBV9 with TRBJ2-3; a possible D gene is TRBD2 (5 bases). The CDR3 is made up of 15 amino acids. Germline loops: CDR1 SGDLS, CDR2 YYNGEE. V dropped 0 bases and J dropped 3 bases, with 11 bases sitting between them. The CDR3 DNA is TGTGCCAGCAGCGTAGTAAGGGAGCGAACAGATACGCAGTATTTT. Translated, it gives CASSVVRERTDTQYF.

The V call is TRBV7-6, the J call TRBJ2-1, with D possibly being TRBD1 (6 bases). This CDR3 contains 17 residues. V was trimmed by 2 bases and J by 0 bases, leaving 14 bases between them. Germline V gives CDR1 SGHVS, CDR2 FNYEAQ. CDR3 residues: CASSLRAGANSYNEQFF. The CDR3 DNA follows: TGTGCCAGCAGCTTACGGGCAGGGGCAAACTCCTACAATGAGCAGTTCTTC.

V usage is TRBV5-1 and J usage is TRBJ1-1; D is ambiguous. Germline values: CDR1 SGHRS, CDR2 YFSETQ. This CDR3 region has 14 residues. Trimming cost V 1 base and J 3 bases, with 10 bases left between them. In DNA, the CDR3 is TGCGCCAGCAGCTTGTCGGGGATAGACACTGAAGCTTTCTTT. Amino acid sequence: CASSLSGIDTEAFF. The full variable domain, rest sourced from reference TRBV5-1 and TRBJ1-1, is KAGVTQTPRYLIKTRGQQVTLSCSPISGHRSVSWYQQTPGQGLQFLFEYFSETQRNKGNFPGRFSGRQFSNSRSEMNVSTLELGDSALYLCASSLSGIDTEAFFGQGTRLTVV.

This clone was seen a few times. J is TRBJ1-4 and V is TRBV15, with D possibly being TRBD1 (6 bases). Per germline, CDR1 LNHNV and CDR2 YYDKDF (reference sequence). Deletions cut 1 base from V and 4 bases from J, with 7 bases between. The CDR3 consists of 14 residues. The CDR3 DNA sequence: TGTGCCACCAGCAGAGGACAGGATAATGAAAAACTGTTTTTT. This codes for CATSRGQDNEKLFF.

The rearrangement links TRBV7-9 to TRBJ1-1; the D gene is possibly TRBD1 (6 bases). The CDR3 covers 15 residues. Germline V lookup: CDR1 SEHNR, CDR2 FQNEAQ (reference sequence). V dropped 5 bases and J dropped 0 bases, with 13 bases sitting between them. CDR3 nucleotides: TGTGCCAGCAGCGTACAGGGAGGGATGAACACTGAAGCTTTCTTT. Translated: CASSVQGGMNTEAFF.